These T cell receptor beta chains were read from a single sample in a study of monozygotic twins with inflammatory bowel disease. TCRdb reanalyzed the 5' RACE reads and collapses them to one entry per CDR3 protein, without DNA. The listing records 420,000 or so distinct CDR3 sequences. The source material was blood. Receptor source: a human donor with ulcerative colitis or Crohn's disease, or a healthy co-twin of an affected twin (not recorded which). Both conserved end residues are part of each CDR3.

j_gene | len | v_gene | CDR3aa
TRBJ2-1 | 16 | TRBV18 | CASSFRDRASGNEQFF
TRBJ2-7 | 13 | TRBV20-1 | CSASRGPLGEQYF
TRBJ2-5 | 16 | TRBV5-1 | CASSLLMDRRMETQYF
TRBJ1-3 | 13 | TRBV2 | CATKEPSGNTIYF
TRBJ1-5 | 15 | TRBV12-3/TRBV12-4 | CASSQQGLNNQPQHF
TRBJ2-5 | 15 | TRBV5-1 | CASSLASGRVETQYF
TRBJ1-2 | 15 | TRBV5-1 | CASSRDRAEDYGYTF
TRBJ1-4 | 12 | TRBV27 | CASSRGGEKLFF
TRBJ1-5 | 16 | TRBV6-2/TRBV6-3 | CASSYYLGQRNQPQHF
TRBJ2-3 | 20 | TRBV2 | CASSGQWGRLAGPSTDTQYF
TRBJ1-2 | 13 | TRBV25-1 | CASSGQGMRGYTF
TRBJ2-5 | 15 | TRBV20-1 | CSARDLAGGGETQYF
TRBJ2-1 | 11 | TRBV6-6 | CASSLGTSRFF
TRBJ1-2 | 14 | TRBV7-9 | CASSFGTRGGGYTF
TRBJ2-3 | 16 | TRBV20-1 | CSASALLAASTDTQYF
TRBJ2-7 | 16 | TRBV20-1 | CSARDGWGGVPYEQYF
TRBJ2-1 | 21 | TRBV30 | CAWSSYFGLAGVKRSYNEQFF
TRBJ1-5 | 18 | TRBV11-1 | CASSLGGRGLNSNQPQHF
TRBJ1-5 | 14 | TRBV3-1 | CASSQDAVNQPQHF
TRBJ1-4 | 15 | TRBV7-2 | CASSADRRRDEKLFF
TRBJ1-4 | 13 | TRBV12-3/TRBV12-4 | CASSLDRGEKLFF
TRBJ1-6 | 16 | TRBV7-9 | CASSFVWGQNNSPLHF
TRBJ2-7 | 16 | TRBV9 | CASSVAPGAVLYEQYF
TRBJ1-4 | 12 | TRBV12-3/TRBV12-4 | CASSWAGGKLFF
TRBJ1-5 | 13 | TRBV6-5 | CASSYSEGLPQHF
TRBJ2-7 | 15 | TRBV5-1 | CASSPVAGTSYEQYF
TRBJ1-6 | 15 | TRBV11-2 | CASSLSLQGLSPLHF
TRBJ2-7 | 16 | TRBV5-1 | CASSPDGGTGAHEQYF
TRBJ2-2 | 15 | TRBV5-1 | CASSGRDSNTGELFF
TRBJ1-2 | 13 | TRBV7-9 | CASSWTGGDGYTF
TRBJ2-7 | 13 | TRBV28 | CASKVEGSYEQYF
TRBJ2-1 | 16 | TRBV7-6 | CASSLVGGGAYNEQFF
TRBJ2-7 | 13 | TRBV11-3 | CASSLVGGGRQYF
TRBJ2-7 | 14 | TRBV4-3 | CASTLGQVDPEQYF
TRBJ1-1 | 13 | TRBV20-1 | CSARSGLNTEAFF
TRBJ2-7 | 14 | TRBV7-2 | CASSLDTSRYEQYF
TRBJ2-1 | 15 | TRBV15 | CATALGGQGYGEQFF
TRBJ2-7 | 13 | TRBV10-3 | CASRRLETGEQYF
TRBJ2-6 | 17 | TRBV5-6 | CASSWGPDPVRANVLTF
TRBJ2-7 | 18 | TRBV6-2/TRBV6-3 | CASSAPSGSVWSVYEQYF
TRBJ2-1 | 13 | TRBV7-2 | CASAGQGGSEQFF
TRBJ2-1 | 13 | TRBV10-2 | CASSAREGREQFF
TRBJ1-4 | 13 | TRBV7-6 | CASSLASGRELFF
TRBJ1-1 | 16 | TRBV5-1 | CASMGANVGENTEAFF
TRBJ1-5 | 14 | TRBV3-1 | CASSRDSSNQPQHF
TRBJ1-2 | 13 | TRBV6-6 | CASRPDRLYGYTF
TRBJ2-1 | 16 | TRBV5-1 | CASSSIGDASYNEQFF
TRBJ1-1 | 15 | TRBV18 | CASSGVLSPNTEAFF
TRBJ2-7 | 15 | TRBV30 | CAWRMTGTKTYEQYF
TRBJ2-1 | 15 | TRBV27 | CASTRQGWSYNEQFF
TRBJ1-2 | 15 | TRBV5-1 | CASSLELVPGNGYTF
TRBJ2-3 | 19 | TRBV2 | CASSPPGLAGGRRTDTQYF
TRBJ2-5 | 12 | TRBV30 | CAWSVAQETQYF